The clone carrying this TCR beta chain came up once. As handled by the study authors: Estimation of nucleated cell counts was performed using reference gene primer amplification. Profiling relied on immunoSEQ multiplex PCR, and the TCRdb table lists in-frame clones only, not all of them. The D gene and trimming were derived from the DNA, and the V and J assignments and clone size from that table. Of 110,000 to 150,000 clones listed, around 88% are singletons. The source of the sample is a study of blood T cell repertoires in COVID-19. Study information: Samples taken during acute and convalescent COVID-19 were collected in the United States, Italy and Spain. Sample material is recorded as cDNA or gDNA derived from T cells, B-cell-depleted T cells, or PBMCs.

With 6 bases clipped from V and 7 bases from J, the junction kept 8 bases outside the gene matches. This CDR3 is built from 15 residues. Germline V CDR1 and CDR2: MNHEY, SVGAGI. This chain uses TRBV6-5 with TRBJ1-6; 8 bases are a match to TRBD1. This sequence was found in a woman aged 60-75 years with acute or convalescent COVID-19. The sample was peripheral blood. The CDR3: CASSAETGDNSPLHF. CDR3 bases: TGTGCCAGCAGCGCCGAGACAGGGGACAATTCACCCCTCCACTTT.